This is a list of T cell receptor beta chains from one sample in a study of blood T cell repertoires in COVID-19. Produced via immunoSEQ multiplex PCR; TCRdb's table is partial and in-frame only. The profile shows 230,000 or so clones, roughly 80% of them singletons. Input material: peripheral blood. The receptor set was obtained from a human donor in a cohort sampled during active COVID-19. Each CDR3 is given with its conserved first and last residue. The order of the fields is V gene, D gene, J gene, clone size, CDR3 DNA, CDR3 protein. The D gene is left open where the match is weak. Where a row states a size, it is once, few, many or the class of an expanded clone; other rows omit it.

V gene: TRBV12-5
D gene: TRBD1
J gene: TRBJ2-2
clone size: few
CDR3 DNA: TGTGCTAGTGGTTTAAGGGGGCCTACAAACACCGGGGAGCTGTTTTTT
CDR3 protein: CASGLRGPTNTGELFF

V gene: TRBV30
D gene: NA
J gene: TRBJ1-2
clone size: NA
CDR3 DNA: TGTGCCTGGAGTAGGTCGGGAGGCTACACCTTC
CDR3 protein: CAWSRSGGYTF

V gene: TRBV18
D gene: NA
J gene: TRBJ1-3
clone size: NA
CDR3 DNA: TGTGCCAGCTCACCACTGGATAGGACTGGTTCTGGAAACACCATATATTTT
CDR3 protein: CASSPLDRTGSGNTIYF

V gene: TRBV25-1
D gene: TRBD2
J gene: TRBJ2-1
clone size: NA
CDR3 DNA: TGTGCCAGCAGTGAACAGCCTAGCGGAACCTACAATGAGCAGTTCTTC
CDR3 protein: CASSEQPSGTYNEQFF

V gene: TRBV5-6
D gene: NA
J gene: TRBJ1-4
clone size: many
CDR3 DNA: TGTGCCAGCAGCTTGGTTTCGAGAGGGAGGGGTGAAAAACTGTTTTTT
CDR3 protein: CASSLVSRGRGEKLFF

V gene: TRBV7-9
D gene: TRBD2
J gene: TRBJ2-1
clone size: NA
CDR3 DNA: TGTGCCAGCAGCTTACCCCCGGGAGGGGCGACCTACAATGAGCAGTTCTTC
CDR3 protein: CASSLPPGGATYNEQFF

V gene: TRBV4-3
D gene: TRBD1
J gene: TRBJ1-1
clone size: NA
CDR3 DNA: TGCGCCAGCAGCCACGGCGACAGGGGGCAGACTGAAGCTTTCTTT
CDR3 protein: CASSHGDRGQTEAFF

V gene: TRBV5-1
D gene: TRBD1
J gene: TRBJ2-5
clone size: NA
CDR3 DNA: TGCGCCAGCAGACAGGGGTTAGGAGAGACCCAGTACTTC
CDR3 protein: CASRQGLGETQYF

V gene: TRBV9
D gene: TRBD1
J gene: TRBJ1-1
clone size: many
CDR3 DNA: TGTGCCAGCAGCTTATGGACAGGGGCGACCAACACTGAAGCTTTCTTT
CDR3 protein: CASSLWTGATNTEAFF

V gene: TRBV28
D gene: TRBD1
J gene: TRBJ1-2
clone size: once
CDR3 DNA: TGTGCCAGCACCGATGACAGGGTCTATGGCTACACCTTC
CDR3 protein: CASTDDRVYGYTF

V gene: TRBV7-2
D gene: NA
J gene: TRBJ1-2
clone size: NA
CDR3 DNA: TGTGCCAGCAGCTCCCAGGGGTATGGCTACACCTTC
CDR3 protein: CASSSQGYGYTF

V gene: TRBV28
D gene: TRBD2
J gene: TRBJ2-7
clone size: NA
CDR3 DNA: TGTGCCAGCAGTTTCGGTTTCGGACTAGCGGGAGATCGCGAGCAGTACTTC
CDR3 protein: CASSFGFGLAGDREQYF

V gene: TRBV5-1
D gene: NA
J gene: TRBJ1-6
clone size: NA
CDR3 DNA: TGCGCCAGCAGCTTGGAGCCAGGGGAAAATTCACCCCTCCACTTT
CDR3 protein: CASSLEPGENSPLHF

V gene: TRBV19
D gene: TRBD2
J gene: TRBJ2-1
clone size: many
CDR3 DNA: TGTGCCAGTAGCTGGACTAGCGGGAGTCATGAGCAGTTCTTC
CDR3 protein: CASSWTSGSHEQFF

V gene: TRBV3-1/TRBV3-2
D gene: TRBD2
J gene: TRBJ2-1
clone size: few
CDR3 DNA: TGTGCCAGCAGCCTAGGCGGGGGACCATGGGAGCAGTTCTTC
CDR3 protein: CASSLGGGPWEQFF

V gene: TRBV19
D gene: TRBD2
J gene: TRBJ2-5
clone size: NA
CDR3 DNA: TGTGCCAGTAGCGGTACCGGGACTAGCGGGAGGAGAGAGACCCAGTACTTC
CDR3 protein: CASSGTGTSGRRETQYF

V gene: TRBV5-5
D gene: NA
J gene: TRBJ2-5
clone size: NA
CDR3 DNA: TGTGCCAGCAGCCTGTACCAAGAGACCCAGTACTTC
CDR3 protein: CASSLYQETQYF

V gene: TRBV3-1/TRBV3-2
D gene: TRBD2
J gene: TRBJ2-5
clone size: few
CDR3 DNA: TGTGCCAGCAGCCAAGCATCGAGCGGGAAGTACCAAGAGACCCAGTACTTC
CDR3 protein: CASSQASSGKYQETQYF

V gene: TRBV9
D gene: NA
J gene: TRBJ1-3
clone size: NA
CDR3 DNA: TGTGCCAGCAGCCCTCAGTCCACGACAGGTCTTGGAAACACCATATATTTT
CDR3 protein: CASSPQSTTGLGNTIYF

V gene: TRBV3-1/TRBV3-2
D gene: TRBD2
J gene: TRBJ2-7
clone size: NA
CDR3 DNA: TGTGCCAGCAGCCAAGCACTAGCGGGAAACGAGCAGTACTTC
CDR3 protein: CASSQALAGNEQYF

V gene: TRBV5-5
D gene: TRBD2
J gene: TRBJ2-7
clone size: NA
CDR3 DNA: TGTGCCAGCAGCTTGTTCGTGTCAGCGGGAGATTACGAGCAGTACTTC
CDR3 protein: CASSLFVSAGDYEQYF

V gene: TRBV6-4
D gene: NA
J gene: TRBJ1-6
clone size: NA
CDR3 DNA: TGTGCATCAGGGGAGACACTGAATTCACCCCTCCACTTT
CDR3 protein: CASGETLNSPLHF

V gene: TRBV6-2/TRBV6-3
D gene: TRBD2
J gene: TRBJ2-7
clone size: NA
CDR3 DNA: TGTGCCAGCAGACCTAGCGGGAGGGCCGGGGAGCAGTACTTC
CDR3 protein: CASRPSGRAGEQYF

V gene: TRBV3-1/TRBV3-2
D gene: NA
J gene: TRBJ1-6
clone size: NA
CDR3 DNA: TGTGCCAGCAGCCAAGACAGGGGCGGTAATTCACCCCTCCACTTT
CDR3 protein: CASSQDRGGNSPLHF

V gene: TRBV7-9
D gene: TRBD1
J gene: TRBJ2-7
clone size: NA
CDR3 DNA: TGTGCCAGCAGCGTAGACAGGGGAGTCTACGAGCAGTACTTC
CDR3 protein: CASSVDRGVYEQYF

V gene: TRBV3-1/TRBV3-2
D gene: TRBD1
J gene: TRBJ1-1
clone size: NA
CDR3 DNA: TGTGCCAGCAGACCCTTCGGGACAGAGAACACTGAAGCTTTCTTT
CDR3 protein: CASRPFGTENTEAFF

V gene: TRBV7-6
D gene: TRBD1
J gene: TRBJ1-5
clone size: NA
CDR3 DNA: TGTGCCAGCAGCTTAGCGACAGGGGGCAATCAGCCCCAGCATTTT
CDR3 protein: CASSLATGGNQPQHF

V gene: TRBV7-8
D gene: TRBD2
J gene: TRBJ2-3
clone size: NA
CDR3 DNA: TGTGCCAGCAGCCTAACCGGGACAGGGACTAGCGGGAGCACAGATACGCAGTATTTT
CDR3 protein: CASSLTGTGTSGSTDTQYF

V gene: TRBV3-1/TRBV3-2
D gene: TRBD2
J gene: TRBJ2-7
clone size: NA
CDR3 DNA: TGTGCCAGCAGCCAAGGGATAGCGGGAGGCCCTTACGAGCAGTACTTC
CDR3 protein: CASSQGIAGGPYEQYF

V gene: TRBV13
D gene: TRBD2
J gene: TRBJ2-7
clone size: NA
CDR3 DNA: TGTGCCAGCAGCTCAGGACTAGCGGGGTACCTCGGCGAGCAGTACTTC
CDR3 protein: CASSSGLAGYLGEQYF

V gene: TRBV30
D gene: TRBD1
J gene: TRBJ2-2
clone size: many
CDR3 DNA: TGTGCCTGGACCCAACAGGGGAATTGGGCCGGGGAGCTGTTTTTT
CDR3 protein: CAWTQQGNWAGELFF

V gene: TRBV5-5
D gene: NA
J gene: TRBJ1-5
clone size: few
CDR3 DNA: TGTGCCAGCAGCCTGTCGCAGAGGGATCAGCCCCAGCATTTT
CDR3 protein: CASSLSQRDQPQHF

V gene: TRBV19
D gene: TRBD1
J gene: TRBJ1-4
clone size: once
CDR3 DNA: TGTGCCAGGGACAGGGTTAAAGGAGCTAATGAAAAACTGTTTTTT
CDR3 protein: CARDRVKGANEKLFF

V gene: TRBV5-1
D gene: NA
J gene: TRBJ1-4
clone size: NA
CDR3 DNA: TGCGCCAGCAGCTTGGCCGGGGAGGTTGAAAAACTGTTTTTT
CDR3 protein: CASSLAGEVEKLFF

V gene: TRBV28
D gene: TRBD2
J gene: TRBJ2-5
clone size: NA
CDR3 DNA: TGTGCCAGCAGTCCCCAGCGGGAGAGGCCGGAGACCCAGTACTTC
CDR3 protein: CASSPQRERPETQYF

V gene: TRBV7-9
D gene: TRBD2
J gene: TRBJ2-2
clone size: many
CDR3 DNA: TGTGCCAGCAGCTCCAGTCCTAGCGGGACTACCGGGGAGCTGTTTTTT
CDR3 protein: CASSSSPSGTTGELFF

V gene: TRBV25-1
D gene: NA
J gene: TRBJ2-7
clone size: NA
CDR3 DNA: TGTGCCAGCAGTGCTGACATTTCCTACGAGCAGTACTTC
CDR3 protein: CASSADISYEQYF

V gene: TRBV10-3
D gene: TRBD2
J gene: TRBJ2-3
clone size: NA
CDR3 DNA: TGTGCCATCAGTGATAATCTAGCGGGTATCACAGATACGCAGTATTTT
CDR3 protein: CAISDNLAGITDTQYF

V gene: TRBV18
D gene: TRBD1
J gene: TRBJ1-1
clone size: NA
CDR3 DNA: TGTGCCAGCTCACCGACAGGGGAAACCACTGAAGCTTTCTTT
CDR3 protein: CASSPTGETTEAFF

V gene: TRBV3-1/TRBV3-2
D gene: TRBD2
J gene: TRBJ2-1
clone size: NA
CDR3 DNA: TGTGCCAGCAGCCAAGAACCCCTAGCGGGCTCCTACAATGAGCAGTTCTTC
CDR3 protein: CASSQEPLAGSYNEQFF

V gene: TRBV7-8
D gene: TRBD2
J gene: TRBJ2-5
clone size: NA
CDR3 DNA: TGTGCCAGCAGCTTAGAACGGACTAGCGCCCAGTACTTC
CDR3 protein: CASSLERTSAQYF

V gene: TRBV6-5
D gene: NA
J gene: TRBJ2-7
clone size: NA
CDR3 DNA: TGTGCCAGCAGGGGGATGGCGGGATCCTCTTACGAGCAGTACTTC
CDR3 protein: CASRGMAGSSYEQYF

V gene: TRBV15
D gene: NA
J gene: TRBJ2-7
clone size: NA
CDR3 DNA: TGTGCCACCAGCTCGGCGGTCCAAATCTACGAGCAGTACTTC
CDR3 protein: CATSSAVQIYEQYF

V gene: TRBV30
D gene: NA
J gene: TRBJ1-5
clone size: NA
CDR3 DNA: TGTGCCTGGAGCCGCCATATGCAGGGGAACAATCAGCCCCAGCATTTT
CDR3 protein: CAWSRHMQGNNQPQHF

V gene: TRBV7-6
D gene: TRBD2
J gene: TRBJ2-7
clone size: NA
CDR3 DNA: TGTGCCAGCAGCTTGGGCCTAGCGGGAGGTAACGAGCAGTACTTC
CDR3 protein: CASSLGLAGGNEQYF

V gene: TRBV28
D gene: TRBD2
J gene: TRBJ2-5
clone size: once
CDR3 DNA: TGTGCCAGCAGCCCCCCCCGTGGGCGGGAGTTAGAGACCCAGTACTTC
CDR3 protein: CASSPPRGRELETQYF